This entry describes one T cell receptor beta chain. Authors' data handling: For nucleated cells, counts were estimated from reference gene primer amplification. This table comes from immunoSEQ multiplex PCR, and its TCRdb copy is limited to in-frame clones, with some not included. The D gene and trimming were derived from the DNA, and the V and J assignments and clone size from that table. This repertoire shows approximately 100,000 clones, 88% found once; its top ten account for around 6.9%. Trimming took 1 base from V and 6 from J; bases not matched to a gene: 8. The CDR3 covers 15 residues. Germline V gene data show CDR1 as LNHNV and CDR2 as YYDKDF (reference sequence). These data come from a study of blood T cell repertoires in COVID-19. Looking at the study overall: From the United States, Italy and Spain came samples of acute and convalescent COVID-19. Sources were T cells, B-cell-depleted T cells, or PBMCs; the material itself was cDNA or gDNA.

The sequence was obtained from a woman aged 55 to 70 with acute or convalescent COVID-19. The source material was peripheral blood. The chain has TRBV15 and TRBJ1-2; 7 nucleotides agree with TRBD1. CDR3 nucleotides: TGTGCCACCAGCAGAGTACTTAGACAGGGAGATGGCTACACCTTC. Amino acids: CATSRVLRQGDGYTF.